Below, 26 T cell receptor beta chains from the same sample are listed, as sequenced in a study of cytomegalovirus exposure and HLA in healthy donors. Primers: 60 Vbeta forward and 13 Jbeta reverse. This table comes from immunoSEQ multiplex PCR, and its TCRdb copy is limited to in-frame clones, with some not included. The table for this sample gives about 200,000 clones. Specimen: PBMCs. These receptors were collected from a boy younger than 18 in good health and CMV-seronegative.

V usage is TRBV6-5 and J usage is TRBJ2-1; D is undetermined. The CDR3 runs 12 residues. The V end was cut by 2 bases, the J end by 9 bases, with 8 bases between. Germline V gives CDR1 MNHEY, CDR2 SVGAGI. CDR3 sequence reads: CASSYRSGEQFF. CDR3 DNA sequence: TGTGCCAGCAGTTACCGTTCGGGTGAGCAGTTCTTC.

This chain joins TRBV4-1 and TRBJ1-4; D is ambiguous. V lost 0 bases and J lost 6, with 11 bases in between. CDR3 length: 15 amino acids. Germline V gene data show CDR1 as MGHRA and CDR2 as YSYEKL. The CDR3 loop is CASSQDIQEYEKLFF. For the CDR3, the DNA is TGCGCCAGCAGCCAAGATATTCAGGAATATGAAAAACTGTTTTTT.

The CDR3 spells CASSTRTGGYGYTF. The CDR3 DNA reads TGTGCCAGCAGCACCCGGACAGGGGGCTATGGCTACACCTTC. This chain connects TRBV9 to TRBJ1-2; 10 bases map to TRBD1. The V segment lost 4 bases and the J segment 4 bases; nucleotides outside the gene matches: 4. CDR3 size: 14 residues. The germline CDR1 and CDR2 sequences are SGDLS and YYNGEE. Drawing the rest from reference TRBV9 and TRBJ1-2, the complete variable domain is DSGVTQTPKHLITATGQRVTLRCSPRSGDLSVYWYQQSLDQGLQFLIQYYNGEERAKGNILERFSAQQFPDLHSELNLSSLELGDSALYFCASSTRTGGYGYTFGSGTRLTVV.

The chain joins TRBV7-3 to TRBJ2-3, with a weak D call TRBD1 (5 bases). The CDR3 consists of 13 residues. V lost 3 bases to trimming and J lost 2 bases, with 6 bases between them. Germline CDR1 reads SGHTA; CDR2 reads FQGTGA. The CDR3 sequence is CASSLTATDTQYF. The CDR3 coding sequence is TGTGCCAGCAGCTTGACAGCCACAGATACGCAGTATTTT.

V and J are TRBV5-5 and TRBJ2-7; 11 bases are a match to TRBD2. The CDR3 is made up of 17 amino acids. V was pared by 0 bases and J by 2 bases, with 7 bases of the junction left unmatched. Germline values: CDR1 SGHKS, CDR2 YYEKEE (reference sequence). CDR3 sequence: CASSLGALAGGAYEQYF. CDR3 bases: TGTGCCAGCAGCTTGGGCGCTCTAGCGGGGGGCGCCTACGAGCAGTACTTC.

The chain links TRBV30 to TRBJ1-6; unclear D gene. The V gene's germline CDR1 is GTSNPN and CDR2 SVGIG (reference sequence). There are 15 residues in the CDR3. With 0 bases removed from V and 6 bases from J, the gap between germline ends came to 12 bases. In nucleotides, the CDR3 is TGTGCCTGGAGTGTTCTGCAGACACTTAATTCACCCCTCCACTTT. This gives the protein CAWSVLQTLNSPLHF.

This chain uses TRBV4-1 with TRBJ2-3; TRBD1 agrees at 8 bases. In germline, CDR1 is MGHRA, CDR2 YSYEKL. J lost 1 base, V lost 4 bases, and 7 bases had no gene match. The CDR3 contains 16 residues. The CDR3 sequence is CASSPTDRGGTDTQYF. CDR3 in DNA: TGCGCCAGCAGCCCGACCGACAGGGGAGGCACAGATACGCAGTATTTT.

This chain links TRBV4-3 with TRBJ1-4; unclear D gene. Germline V gives CDR1 LGHNA, CDR2 YSLEER. Trimming took off 2 bases at V and 4 bases at J, with 8 bases between the two ends. This CDR3 contains 14 residues. CDR3 DNA: TGCGCCAGCAGCCAAAACAGCTTTAATGAAAAACTGTTTTTT. Encoded protein: CASSQNSFNEKLFF.

The chain employs TRBV13 and TRBJ2-5, with D tentatively TRBD2 (7 bases). The J call may be mistaken, given a closer DNA end match to TRBJ2-7. Germline-derived CDR1 and CDR2 are PRHDT and FYEKMQ (reference sequence). This CDR3 region has 14 residues. For the CDR3, the DNA is TGTGCCAGCAGAAAGGGGGGGTTCTCCTACGAGCAGTACTTC. It translates to CASRKGGFSYEQYF.

V gene TRBV5-1 combines with J gene TRBJ2-7; D is possibly TRBD2 (6 bases). This CDR3 comprises 13 residues. Trimming cost V 4 bases and J 5 bases, with 13 bases left between them. Germline V lookup: CDR1 SGHRS, CDR2 YFSETQ. CDR3 sequence reads: CASSATGVNEQYF. The DNA of the CDR3 is TGCGCCAGCAGCGCGACGGGGGTCAACGAGCAGTACTTC.

The V and J genes are TRBV7-6 and TRBJ1-2, with a tentative D call TRBD1 (5 bases). This CDR3 spans 15 amino acids. Trimming cost V 1 base and J 7 bases, with 16 bases left between them. Looked up from germline, CDR1 is SGHVS and CDR2 is FNYEAQ. This chain's CDR3 is CASSLDTSGQGGYTF. Written as DNA, the CDR3 is TGTGCCAGCAGCTTAGATACATCAGGGCAGGGTGGCTACACCTTC.

This chain joins TRBV5-1 and TRBJ1-2; D not resolved. This CDR3 has 13 amino acids. Germline V lookup: CDR1 SGHRS, CDR2 YFSETQ. Between the trimmed V and J ends, which lost 1 base and 4 bases, there was a span of 8 bases. CDR3 residues: CASSLSPLYGYTF. The DNA for the CDR3 is TGCGCCAGCAGCTTGAGCCCCCTCTATGGCTACACCTTC. Variable domain in full (rest from reference TRBV5-1 and TRBJ1-2): KAGVTQTPRYLIKTRGQQVTLSCSPISGHRSVSWYQQTPGQGLQFLFEYFSETQRNKGNFPGRFSGRQFSNSRSEMNVSTLELGDSALYLCASSLSPLYGYTFGSGTRLTVV.

This chain connects TRBV4-3 to TRBJ2-1; the D gene is possibly TRBD1 (5 bases). Trimming took off 0 bases at V and 5 bases at J, with 8 bases between the two ends. The CDR3 has 14 amino acids. The germline V gene encodes CDR1 LGHNA and CDR2 YSLEER. The CDR3 coding sequence is TGCGCCAGCAGCCAAGATCAGGACAACAATGAGCAGTTCTTC. It is translated as CASSQDQDNNEQFF.

The chain uses TRBV6-1 and TRBJ1-5; TRBD1 matches at 7 bases. This CDR3 is 14 amino acids long. Germline-derived CDR1 and CDR2 are MNHNS and SASEGT. V lost 5 bases, J lost 4 bases, and 5 bases stayed unmatched. For the CDR3, the DNA is TGTGCCAGCAGTTCCGGGACAGAAAATCAGCCCCAGCATTTT. This sequence encodes CASSSGTENQPQHF.

The chain recombines TRBV19 with TRBJ1-1; 11 nucleotides agree with TRBD1. Trimming removed 5 bases from V and 2 bases from J; junction bases left unmatched: 10. Germline V gene data show CDR1 as LNHDA and CDR2 as SQIVND (reference sequence). This CDR3 is built from 17 residues. The chain's CDR3 is CASSGPGQGVENTEAFF. The CDR3 DNA is TGTGCCAGTAGTGGACCGGGACAGGGGGTGGAAAACACTGAAGCTTTCTTT.

V gene TRBV5-8 combines with J gene TRBJ1-3; 8 bases are a match to TRBD1. CDR3 length equals 17 residues. V dropped 0 bases and J dropped 0; count of bases not matched to a gene: 5. CDR1 is SGHTS, CDR2 YDEGEE, per germline. The CDR3 sequence is CASSLGRDRSSGNTIYF. For the CDR3, the DNA is TGTGCCAGCAGCTTGGGCCGGGACAGGAGCTCTGGAAACACCATATATTTT.

The chain carries TRBV6-1 and TRBJ1-3; D gene unclear. V lost 10 bases and J 0 bases, leaving 13 bases between the germline ends. CDR1 and CDR2 (germline): MNHNS, SASEGT. The CDR3 has 14 residues. The CDR3 DNA follows: TGTGCCACGAACCAGGATAACTCTGGAAACACCATATATTTT. This gives the protein CATNQDNSGNTIYF.

The chain has TRBV14 and TRBJ2-7, with TRBD1 as a possible D gene (6 bases). Trimming removed 4 bases from V and 5 bases from J, with 15 bases in between. The CDR3 runs to 14 residues. Germline loops: CDR1 SGHDN, CDR2 FVKESK. The CDR3 sequence is CASSPSGQLHEQYF. CDR3 DNA sequence: TGTGCCAGCAGCCCAAGCGGACAGTTACACGAGCAGTACTTC.

V is TRBV7-3 and J is TRBJ2-5; 8 nucleotides agree with TRBD2. CDR1 and CDR2 from the germline V gene are SGHTA and FQGTGA. This CDR3 is built from 14 residues. Trimming at V came to 4 bases and at J to 6 bases, leaving 7 bases not matched to a gene. The CDR3 loop is CASSSGGAGKTQYF. The DNA of the CDR3 is TGTGCCAGCAGCTCCGGGGGGGCGGGAAAGACCCAGTACTTC.

V and J are TRBV10-3 and TRBJ2-3; 11 bases are a match to TRBD2. Germline lookup yields CDR1 ENHRY and CDR2 SYGVKD. With V trimmed by 11 bases and J by 4 bases, 8 bases remained unmatched. The length of the CDR3 is 14 residues. The CDR3 bases are TGTGCCGTCGTAGCGGGGGGGCAGGCAGATACGCAGTATTTT. Protein product: CAVVAGGQADTQYF.

This rearrangement joins TRBV7-9 to TRBJ2-7, with TRBD1 matching over 10 bases. J gave up 1 base and V 1 base, and 10 bases lay outside the gene matches. The V gene's germline CDR1 is SEHNR and CDR2 FQNEAQ (reference sequence). The CDR3 has 18 amino acids. CDR3 sequence reads: CASSLGGLGTGVSYEQYF. DNA for the CDR3: TGTGCCAGCAGCTTAGGCGGACTAGGGACAGGGGTTTCCTACGAGCAGTACTTC.

This chain joins TRBV27 and TRBJ2-7, with 7 bases fitting TRBD1. Looked up from germline, CDR1 is MNHEY and CDR2 is SMNVEV (reference sequence). This CDR3 is built from 14 residues. V shed 5 bases, J shed 7 bases, and the junction held 11 bases outside the gene matches. CDR3 loop: CASSKHRGIREQYF. The CDR3 DNA reads TGTGCCAGCAGTAAGCACAGGGGAATCCGGGAGCAGTACTTC.

The rearrangement uses TRBV4-2 and TRBJ1-2; D is ambiguous. V was trimmed by 0 bases and J by 2 bases, leaving 16 bases between them. There are 17 residues in the CDR3. Germline CDR1 reads LGHNA; CDR2 reads YNFKEQ. CDR3 in DNA: TGTGCCAGCAGCCAAGATCCCCACCAGGCCGTCAACTATGGCTACACCTTC. Its protein product is CASSQDPHQAVNYGYTF.

The chain joins TRBV28 to TRBJ2-1, with 11 bases lining up with TRBD1. V lost 4 bases, J lost 8 bases, and 10 bases stayed unmatched. CDR3 length equals 16 residues. Germline CDR1 is MDHEN and CDR2 is SYDVKM. The DNA for the CDR3 is TGTGCCAGCAGTTACACTCTTCGGACAGGGGGCTATGAGCAGTTCTTC. It encodes CASSYTLRTGGYEQFF.

CDR3 bases: TGCGCCAGCAGCCAAGTTTCGGTCTTCGGCACAGATACGCAGTATTTT. Amino acid sequence: CASSQVSVFGTDTQYF. The chain combines TRBV4-1 with TRBJ2-3, with D unclear. This CDR3 has 16 amino acids. Trimming took off 1 base at V and 1 base at J, with 12 bases between the two ends. Germline values: CDR1 MGHRA, CDR2 YSYEKL.

V usage is TRBV15 and J usage is TRBJ1-4; weak D call: TRBD1 (6 bases). Germline values: CDR1 LNHNV, CDR2 YYDKDF (reference sequence). The CDR3 loop spans 15 amino acids. V lost 4 bases and J 7 bases, leaving 16 bases between the germline ends. CDR3 nucleotide sequence: TGTGCCACCAGCACCTCCTCAAGCAGGGGTGAAAAACTGTTTTTT. Its translation is CATSTSSSRGEKLFF.